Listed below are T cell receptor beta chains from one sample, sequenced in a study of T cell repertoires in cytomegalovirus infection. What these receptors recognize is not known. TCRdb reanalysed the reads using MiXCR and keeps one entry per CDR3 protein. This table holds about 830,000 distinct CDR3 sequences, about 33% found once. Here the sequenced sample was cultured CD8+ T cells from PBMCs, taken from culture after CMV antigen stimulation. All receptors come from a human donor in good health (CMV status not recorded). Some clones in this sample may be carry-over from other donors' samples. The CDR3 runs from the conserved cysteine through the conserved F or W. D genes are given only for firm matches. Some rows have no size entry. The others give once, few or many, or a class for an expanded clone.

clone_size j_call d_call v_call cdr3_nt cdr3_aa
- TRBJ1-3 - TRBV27 TGTGCCAGCAGTTTATCGTTCTCCCCCCTGAGGTCCAACACCATATATTTT CASSLSFSPLRSNTIYF
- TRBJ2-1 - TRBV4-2 TGTGCCAGCAGCCGGCTACAAATCAATGAGCAGTTCTTC CASSRLQINEQFF
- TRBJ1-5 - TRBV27 TGTGCCAGCAGTTATGGGGGGGCCAGCAATCAGCCCCAGCATTTT CASSYGGASNQPQHF
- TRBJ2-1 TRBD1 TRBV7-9 TGTGCCAGCAGCTTAACAGGGGGCGCGGGCTACAATGAGCAGTTCTTC CASSLTGGAGYNEQFF
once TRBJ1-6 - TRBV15 TGTGCCACCAGCTCCCGTAGGGTGAATTCACCCCTCCACTTT CATSSRRVNSPLHF
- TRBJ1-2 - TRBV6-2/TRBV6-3 TGTGCCAGCAGTCCTGGGACTGCTCCCTATGGCTACACCTTC CASSPGTAPYGYTF
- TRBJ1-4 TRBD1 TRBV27 TGTGCCAGCACCGGGACAGATAATGAAAAACTGTTTTTT CASTGTDNEKLFF
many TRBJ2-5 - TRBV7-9 TGTGCCAGCAGCAAGGGGGACATTCTGTACCAAGAGACCCAGTACTTC CASSKGDILYQETQYF
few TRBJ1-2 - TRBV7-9 TGTGCCAGCAGCTCGGACTTCAACTATGGCTACACCTTC CASSSDFNYGYTF
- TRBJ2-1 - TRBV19 TGTGCCGGTAGTATAGCCCGGGGAAATGAGCAGTTCTTC CAGSIARGNEQFF
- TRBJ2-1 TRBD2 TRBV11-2 TGTGCCAGCAGCTTTAATTGGGGGGGCTACAATGAGCAGTTCTTC CASSFNWGGYNEQFF
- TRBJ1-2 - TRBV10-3 TGTGCCATCAGTGAGTCCAGCCGGGCGGCTAACTATGGCTACACCTTC CAISESSRAANYGYTF
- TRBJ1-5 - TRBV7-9 TGTGCCAGCAGCTCCTGGCCCGGGGATAGCAATCAGCCCCAGCATTTT CASSSWPGDSNQPQHF
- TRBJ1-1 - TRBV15 TGTGCCACCAGCAGAGATAGGGCAGGTGAAGCTTTCTTT CATSRDRAGEAFF
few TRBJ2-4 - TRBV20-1 TGCAGTGCTACAGGTTTAGCCAAAAACATTCAGTACTTC CSATGLAKNIQYF
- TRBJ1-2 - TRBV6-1 TGTGCCAGCAGCAACGGGCAGGCTAACTATGGCTACACCTTC CASSNGQANYGYTF
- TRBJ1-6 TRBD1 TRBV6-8 TGTGCCAGCAGTTACTCCTCCGGACAGGGTTGGTTTCTAATGAATTCACCCCTCCACTTT CASSYSSGQGWFLMNSPLHF
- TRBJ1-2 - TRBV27 TGTGCCAGCAGTCCCCGAGGGACAATTTATGGCTACACCTTC CASSPRGTIYGYTF
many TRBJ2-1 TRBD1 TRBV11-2 TGTGCCAGCAGCGAGGGGGCTGGCAATGAGCAGTTCTTC CASSEGAGNEQFF
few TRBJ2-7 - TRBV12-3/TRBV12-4 TGTGCCAGCAGTTTAGAGCAACAAGTTGTGCAGTACTTC CASSLEQQVVQYF
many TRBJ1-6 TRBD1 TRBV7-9 TGTGCCAGCAGCTTCAACAGGGGGCAGAATTCACCCCTCCACTTT CASSFNRGQNSPLHF
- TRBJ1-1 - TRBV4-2 TGTGCCAGCAGCCCCCTCGAAGGCACTGAAGCTTTCTTT CASSPLEGTEAFF
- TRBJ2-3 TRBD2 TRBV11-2 TGTGCCAGCAGCTTAGTGCTGCGGGGGTTCCGAGGAGGCACAGATACGCAGTATTTT CASSLVLRGFRGGTDTQYF
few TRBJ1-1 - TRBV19 TGTGCCAGTAGTTCCTTCGGGACCGAAGCTTTCTTT CASSSFGTEAFF
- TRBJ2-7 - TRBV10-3 TGTGCCATCAGTGATCCTAGGGCCGAATACGAGCAGTACTTC CAISDPRAEYEQYF
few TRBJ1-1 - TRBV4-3 TGCGCCAGCAGCCTATTAAGCCGGCACATGAACACTGAAGCTTTCTTT CASSLLSRHMNTEAFF
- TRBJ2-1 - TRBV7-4 TGTGTCAGCAGCGAAAGGTGGGGTGAGCAGTTCTTC CVSSERWGEQFF
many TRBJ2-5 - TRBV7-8 TGTGCCAGCAGCTTAGTGGCATTTCGAGGCGAGACCCAGTACTTC CASSLVAFRGETQYF
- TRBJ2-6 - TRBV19 TGTGCCTCGACCCCTTCCTCTGGGGCCAACGTCCTGACTTTC CASTPSSGANVLTF
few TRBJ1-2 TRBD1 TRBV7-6 TGTGCCAGCAGCCCGTCTACAGGGGGGACCTATGGCTACACCTTC CASSPSTGGTYGYTF
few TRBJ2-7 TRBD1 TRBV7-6 TGTGCCAGCAGCTTAGTGGTGGGACAGGGGGCCAACGAGCAGTACTTC CASSLVVGQGANEQYF
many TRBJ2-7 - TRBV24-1 TGTGCCACCAGTGATTTGAAGGGACATCGGCAGTACTTC CATSDLKGHRQYF
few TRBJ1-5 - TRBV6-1 TGTGCCAGCAGTGAATTCGACAGAAGCAATCAGCCCCAGCATTTT CASSEFDRSNQPQHF
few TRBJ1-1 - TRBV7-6 TGTGCCAGCAGCCCACGGAAAGGGATGAACACTGAAGCTTTCTTT CASSPRKGMNTEAFF
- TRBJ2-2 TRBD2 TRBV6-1 TGTGCCAGCAGGGGCAGCGGGGGGTACACCGGGGAGCTGTTTTTT CASRGSGGYTGELFF
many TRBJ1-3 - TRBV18 TGTGCCAGCTCACCACTCGTGGCAACAGTGGATCGAAACACCATATATTTT CASSPLVATVDRNTIYF
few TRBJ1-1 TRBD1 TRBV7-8 TGTGCCAGCAGCACCGGGACAGTCGGGAACACTGAAGCTTTCTTT CASSTGTVGNTEAFF
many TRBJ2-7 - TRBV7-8 TGTGCCAGCAGCTTAAGTCTTGGTGGCGAGCAGTACTTC CASSLSLGGEQYF
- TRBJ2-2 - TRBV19 TGTGCCAGTAGGGTTGGAGGGGATAACACCGGGGAGCTGTTTTTT CASRVGGDNTGELFF
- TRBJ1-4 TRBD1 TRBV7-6 TGTGCCAGCAGCCTAGGGACAGACGCAAATGAAAAACTGTTTTTT CASSLGTDANEKLFF
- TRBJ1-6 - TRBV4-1 TGCGCCAGCAGCCAAGGTGTGGTAGTTTCCTATAATTCACCCCTCCACTTT CASSQGVVVSYNSPLHF
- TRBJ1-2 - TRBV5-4 TGTGCCAGCAGCTTTAGCAGGCCTCAAGATGGCTACACCTTC CASSFSRPQDGYTF
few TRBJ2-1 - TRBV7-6 TGTGCCAGCAGCTATACTACCTACTCCTACAATGAGCAGTTCTTC CASSYTTYSYNEQFF
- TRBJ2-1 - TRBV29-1 TGCAGCGTTGAAGATCCCGCAGATGGCGGGGAAAATGAGCAGTTCTTC CSVEDPADGGENEQFF
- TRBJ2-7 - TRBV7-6 TGTGCCAGCAGCTCCCCGACAGCCTCCTACGAGCAGTACTTC CASSSPTASYEQYF
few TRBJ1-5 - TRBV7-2 TGTGCCAGCAGCTTTCTTATGGGGGGTTACAATCAGCCCCAGCATTTT CASSFLMGGYNQPQHF
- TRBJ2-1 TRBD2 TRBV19 TGTGCCAGTAGTTCAGTAGCGGGGAGCTCCTACAATGAGCAGTTCTTC CASSSVAGSSYNEQFF